The text below deals with one TCR beta chain. Its antigen is as yet unknown. Both 60 Vbeta primers and 13 Jbeta primers went into the PCR. TCRdb's copy holds only in-frame clones and misses some; the assay was immunoSEQ multiplex PCR. The table shows around 100,000 clones, with approximately 80% occurring only once. This entry is derived from a study of cytomegalovirus exposure and HLA in healthy donors. Findings and limits, study-wide: In an earlier analysis, in roughly 580 donors, most V segments appeared productive either ~87% or ~30% of the time. A list of 150 to 200 TCR beta chains associated with cytomegalovirus was given. At a 0.05 false discovery rate, a later analysis found 18,000 or so TCR beta sequences to be associated with HLA alleles.

The length of the CDR3 is 17 residues. The V and J ends lost 10 bases and 6 bases respectively, with 28 bases between them. The sample taken for sequencing was PBMCs. The rearrangement joins TRBV23-1 to TRBJ1-5, with D uncertain. TRBV23-1 carries the ORF label, with uncertain function. The receptor's source is a female donor in good health and CMV-seropositive. This CDR3 reads CANVPERTEGERQPQHF. For the CDR3, the DNA is TGCGCCAACGTCCCTGAGAGGACGGAGGGTGAGCGTCAGCCCCAGCATTTT.